The T cell receptor (beta chain) under discussion was sequenced for a study of blood T cell repertoires in COVID-19. The CDR3 is 14 residues long. Looked up from germline, CDR1 is ENHRY and CDR2 is SYGVKD. Trimming removed 0 bases at V and 7 bases at J, with 10 bases between. The repertoire was sequenced with immunoSEQ multiplex PCR; TCRdb's copy has only in-frame clones and lacks some. The profile covers 260,000 or so clones, with approximately 80% appearing a single time and 6.5% to 9.5% taken by the ten largest. The sample comprised peripheral blood. The chain carries TRBV10-3 and TRBJ2-1; D might be TRBD2 (6 bases). This sequence originates from a woman older than 75 with COVID-19, enrolled during active disease. The chain's CDR3 is CAISESTSNNEQFF. In DNA form, the CDR3 reads TGTGCCATCAGTGAGTCCACTAGCAATAATGAGCAGTTCTTC.